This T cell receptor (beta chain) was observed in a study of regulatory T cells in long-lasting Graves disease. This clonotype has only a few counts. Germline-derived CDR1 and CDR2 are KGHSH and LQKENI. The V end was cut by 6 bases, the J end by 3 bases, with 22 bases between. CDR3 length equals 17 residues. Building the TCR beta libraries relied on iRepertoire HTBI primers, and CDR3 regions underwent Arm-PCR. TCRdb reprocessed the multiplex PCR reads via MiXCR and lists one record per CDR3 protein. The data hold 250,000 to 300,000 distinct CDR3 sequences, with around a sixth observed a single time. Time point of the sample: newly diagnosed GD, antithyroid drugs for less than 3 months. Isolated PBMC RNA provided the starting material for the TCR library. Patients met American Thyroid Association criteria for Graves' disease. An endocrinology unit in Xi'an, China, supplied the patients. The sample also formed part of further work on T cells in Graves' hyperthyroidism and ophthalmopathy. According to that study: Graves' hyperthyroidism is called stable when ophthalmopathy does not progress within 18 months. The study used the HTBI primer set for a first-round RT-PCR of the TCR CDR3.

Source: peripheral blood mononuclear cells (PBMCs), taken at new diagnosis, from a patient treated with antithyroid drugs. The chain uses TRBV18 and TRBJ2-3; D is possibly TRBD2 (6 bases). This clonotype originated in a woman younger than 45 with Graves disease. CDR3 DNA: TGTGCCAGCTCCCTGGACATGCCGGGGGAAGGGACAGATACGCAGTATTTT. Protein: CASSLDMPGEGTDTQYF.